These 19 T cell receptor beta chains were all obtained from the same sample, sequenced in a study of CD8+CD57+ T cells in acquired aplastic anemia listed by TCRdb under 2018. Sequenced on an Illumina HiSeq 2000. Genomic DNA was used as template for profiling of TCR beta VDJ combinations and CDR3 sequences. TCRdb cleaned the public reads at Q25 with fastp, built clones with MiXCR and kept in-frame beta chains. Rows with a matching CDR3 protein are joined into one entry that keeps the most common DNA and genes. The sample profile shows some 280,000 distinct CDR3 sequences; around 60% of them were found once. The biggest ten clones account for 8% of the sample. Material: sorted CD4+, CD8+, or CD8+CD57+ T cells (not recorded which) from PBMCs. All receptors derive from a human donor with severe aplastic anemia or a healthy control (not recorded which).

This clonotype was observed a handful of times. J is TRBJ1-2 and V is TRBV9, with no clear D. With 3 bases removed from V and 8 bases from J, the gap between germline ends came to 17 bases. This CDR3 comprises 14 residues. Germline V gives CDR1 SGDLS, CDR2 YYNGEE. For the CDR3, the DNA is TGTGCCAGCAGCGACGAGGGTAGCTATAGAGGCTACACCTTC. Protein sequence: CASSDEGSYRGYTF.

V and J are TRBV7-9 and TRBJ2-1; 8 positions match TRBD1. The last part of the DNA fits TRBJ2-7 better; the J call may be wrong. Germline V CDR1 and CDR2: SEHNR, FQNEAQ (reference sequence). CDR3 length: 13 residues. The CDR3 is CASSPGGVYEQYF. The CDR3 DNA reads as TGTGCCAGCAGCCCAGGGGGCGTGTACGAGCAGTACTTC.

This clonotype showed up just a few times. The V and J genes are TRBV7-8 and TRBJ1-5, with a tentative D call TRBD1 (6 bases). The CDR3 is 13 amino acids. CDR1 SGHVS and CDR2 FQNEAQ come from the germline V gene. Trimming took off 5 bases at V and 5 bases at J, with 10 bases between the two ends. For the CDR3, the DNA is TGTGCCAGCAGCCCAAACAGGGATCAGCCCCAGCATTTT. Amino acid sequence: CASSPNRDQPQHF.

The V call is TRBV7-9, the J call TRBJ2-1; D possibly corresponds to TRBD2 (6 bases). With 4 bases removed from V and 10 bases from J, the gap between germline ends came to 23 bases. The CDR3 extends over 16 amino acids. Germline loops: CDR1 SEHNR, CDR2 FQNEAQ (reference sequence). CDR3 sequence (DNA): TGTGCCAGCAGCTCCGAAACACTAGCTTCGGTAAAGGAGCAGTTCTTC. This gives the protein CASSSETLASVKEQFF. The full variable domain, its missing parts supplied by reference TRBV7-9 and TRBJ2-1, is DTGVSQNPRHKITKRGQNVTFRCDPISEHNRLYWYRQTLGQGPEFLTYFQNEAQLEKSRLLSDRFSAERPKGSFSTLEIQRTEQGDSAMYLCASSSETLASVKEQFFGPGTRLTVL.

This clonotype has a single count. The V call is TRBV20-1, the J call TRBJ2-3; TRBD2 matches at 11 bases. The germline V gene has CDR1 DFQATT and CDR2 SNEGSKA (reference sequence). V trimming: 0 bases; J trimming: 4 bases; junction bases outside the gene matches: 6. This CDR3 has 16 residues. DNA of the CDR3: TGCAGTGCTAGAGACCCGACTAGCGGGATAGCAGATACGCAGTATTTT. This encodes CSARDPTSGIADTQYF.

This clonotype was seen more than once but under ten times. The rearrangement links TRBV30 to TRBJ1-3; D remains ambiguous. This CDR3 has 18 amino acids. Germline lookup yields CDR1 GTSNPN and CDR2 SVGIG (reference sequence). V lost 2 bases and J lost 1, with 21 bases in between. CDR3 coding DNA: TGTGCCTGGAGTACCTCACTCCAACCTAGGGCTTCTGGAAACACCATATATTTT. This sequence encodes CAWSTSLQPRASGNTIYF.

This clonotype occurred many times. The chain is built from TRBV5-1 and TRBJ2-3; TRBD1 is a possible D gene (5 bases). V gave up 0 bases and J gave up 0 bases, with 8 bases separating them. This CDR3 is built from 15 residues. Germline V gene sequence: CDR1 SGHRS, CDR2 YFSETQ. The CDR3 loop is CASSLGQTSTDTQYF. Written as DNA, the CDR3 is TGCGCCAGCAGCTTGGGACAGACTAGCACAGATACGCAGTATTTT.

The chain combines TRBV5-1 with TRBJ2-5; no reliable D call. The V end lost 3 bases, the J end lost 3 bases, and 9 bases lay between the germline ends. The germline V gene has CDR1 SGHRS and CDR2 YFSETQ. CDR3 length: 13 residues. The CDR3 DNA sequence: TGCGCCAGCAGCTCGGACGGAGAAGAGACCCAGTACTTC. Protein sequence: CASSSDGEETQYF.

This chain joins TRBV2 and TRBJ2-3, with TRBD2 matching over 7 bases. J lost 1 base, V lost 8 bases, and 6 bases had no gene match. Germline V gene sequence: CDR1 SNHLY, CDR2 FYNNEI. This CDR3 is 14 amino acids long. CDR3 sequence (DNA): TGTGCCAGCTCGGCTAGCGGCCGCACAGATACGCAGTATTTT. This gives the protein CASSASGRTDTQYF.

This clonotype has a handful of counts. This may come from a read error, since a much larger clone is one base off. The chain couples TRBV20-1 to TRBJ1-1; unclear D gene. Germline CDR1 is DFQATT and CDR2 is SNEGSKA (reference sequence). CDR3 size: 13 residues. The chain's CDR3 is CSARSDPETGAFF. The DNA for the CDR3 is TGCAGTGCGCGATCGGACCCCGAAACTGGAGCTTTCTTT.

This clonotype was observed many times. This sequence joins TRBV5-1 and TRBJ2-5, with TRBD2 identical over 8 bases. This CDR3 comprises 16 residues. With V trimmed by 4 bases and J by 1 base, 9 bases remained unmatched. The germline V gene has CDR1 SGHRS and CDR2 YFSETQ. The CDR3 loop reads CASSPLTTSGQETQYF. The CDR3 nucleotides read TGCGCCAGCAGCCCACTAACTACTAGCGGCCAAGAGACCCAGTACTTC.

The chain employs TRBV15 and TRBJ2-1, with unresolved D. Germline-derived CDR1 and CDR2 are LNHNV and YYDKDF (reference sequence). The V gene lost 8 bases and the J gene lost 5 bases, with 16 bases spanning the gap. The CDR3 loop spans 14 amino acids. In nucleotides, the CDR3 is TGTGCCACCTCGGTGGGAATGAACCACAATGAGCAGTTCTTC. As protein: CATSVGMNHNEQFF.

The CDR3 coding sequence is TGTGCCAGCAGCCAATCAGGAGGATACGGCTACACCTTC. As protein: CASSQSGGYGYTF. This chain joins TRBV16 and TRBJ1-2; D gene uncertain. Trimming took off 0 bases at V and 8 bases at J, with 10 bases between the two ends. The germline gives CDR1 KGHSY, CDR2 FQNENV. CDR3 length: 13 residues.

The CDR3 DNA sequence: TGTGCCAGCAGCTTAGCTTACTGGGACACAGATACGCAGTATTTT. Translation gives CASSLAYWDTDTQYF. The gene calls are TRBV7-3 and TRBJ2-3; D is ambiguous. The CDR3 covers 15 residues. V dropped 2 bases and J dropped 2 bases, with 11 bases sitting between them. Germline V lookup: CDR1 SGHTA, CDR2 FQGTGA.

The table lists this clonotype with many counts. V and J are TRBV24-1 and TRBJ2-5, with D hard to call. Trimming shortened V by 0 bases and J by 5 bases, and 15 bases separated the two germline ends. Germline CDR1 is KGHDR and CDR2 is SFDVKD. This CDR3 comprises 16 residues. CDR3 region: CATSDLPRTPGETQYF. Written as DNA, the CDR3 is TGTGCCACCAGTGATTTGCCGAGGACCCCTGGGGAGACCCAGTACTTC.

This clonotype has ten or more counts. The gene calls are TRBV5-8 and TRBJ2-3, with 9 bases aligning to TRBD2. V lost 2 bases, J lost 5 bases, and 6 bases stayed unmatched. CDR1 SGHTS and CDR2 YDEGEE come from the germline V gene. The CDR3 runs 15 residues. CDR3: CASSFEREAGDTQYF. The CDR3 nucleotides are TGTGCCAGCAGCTTTGAGCGGGAGGCCGGAGATACGCAGTATTTT.

V gene TRBV7-3 combines with J gene TRBJ1-5; 8 bases match TRBD1. V dropped 6 bases and J dropped 1; count of bases not matched to a gene: 5. CDR3 length: 15 residues. Germline values: CDR1 SGHTA, CDR2 FQGTGA. In DNA form, the CDR3 reads TGTGCCAGCAGTCCCACAGGGGGGAGCAATCAGCCCCAGCATTTT. Translating it yields CASSPTGGSNQPQHF.

This clonotype was seen more than once but under ten times. The chain couples TRBV6-5 to TRBJ2-7, with no clear D. The CDR3 is made up of 11 amino acids. V lost 8 bases, J lost 2 bases, and 7 bases lay in between. Germline-derived CDR1 and CDR2 are MNHEY and SVGAGI. In DNA, the CDR3 is TGTGCCAGCGGAGAAACCTACGAGCAGTACTTC. The encoded protein is CASGETYEQYF.

The chain employs TRBV27 and TRBJ2-1, with D tentatively TRBD1 or TRBD2 (5 bases each). Germline loops: CDR1 MNHEY, CDR2 SMNVEV (reference sequence). V was pared by 7 bases and J by 6 bases, with 10 bases between. The CDR3 is made up of 12 amino acids. CDR3 nucleotide sequence: TGTGCCAGCACCTCAGGGACCAATGAGCAGTTCTTC. As protein: CASTSGTNEQFF.